This T cell receptor beta chain was obtained from a study of Ad26.COV2.S vaccination and SARS-CoV-2 variants. Study conclusions and caveats: Substantial breadth in spike-specific CD8+ and CD4+ T cell responses was reportedly seen after vaccination. Vaccine recipients and placebo recipients showed similar non-spike TCR breadth.

Germline CDR1 MGHRA, CDR2 YSYEKL. The CDR3 has 13 amino acids. Trimming left V 3 bases short and J 1 base short, with 6 bases between. The treatment here: 15 to 20 received Ad26.COV2.S at low or high dose, single or two shots; about 5 received placebo; per-sample allocation not given. Repertoires come from day 63 after the first vaccine or placebo injection. For this clone: The target antigen is unknown.

The protocol was immunoSEQ multiplex PCR, while the TCRdb copy is restricted to in-frame clones and leaves out a portion. The sample contains about 400,000 clones, around nine tenths of which appear only once. The chain couples TRBV4-1 to TRBJ1-2; D is undetermined. The clonotype originates from a person aged 18-65 years who received the Ad26.COV2.S COVID-19 vaccine or a placebo. Sequencing used peripheral blood, obtained in a trial of Ad26.COV2.S vaccine versus placebo. The CDR3 loop reads CASSHAVNYGYTF. CDR3 sequence (DNA): TGCGCCAGCAGCCATGCGGTTAACTATGGCTACACCTTC.